This TCR beta chain was documented in a study of control samples from healthy donors and cancer patients. The CDR3 runs to 21 residues. The germline V gene encodes CDR1 SGHDN and CDR2 FVKESK. The germline V and J ends were trimmed by 0 bases and 0 bases, with 21 bases remaining between them. Assay: immunoSEQ multiplex PCR; the TCRdb copy retains only in-frame clones and omits some. In the table there are roughly 89,000 clones, roughly 91% of which are singletons. This chain joins TRBV14 and TRBJ1-6, with unresolved D. This receptor was obtained from a man between 45 and 60 years old in good health. Sequencing was performed on blood. The CDR3 DNA sequence: TGTGCCAGCAGCCAAGAGGTCCCGGCAGGACCCCTGAGCTCCTATAATTCACCCCTCCACTTT. This encodes CASSQEVPAGPLSSYNSPLHF. Full variable domain (outside the CDR3, taken from reference TRBV14 and TRBJ1-6): EAGVTQFPSHSVIEKGQTVTLRCDPISGHDNLYWYRRVMGKEIKFLLHFVKESKQDESGMPNNRFLAERTGGTYSTLKVQPAELEDSGVYFCASSQEVPAGPLSSYNSPLHFGNGTRLTVT.